These 23 T cell receptor beta chains share one sample of origin, sequenced in a study of blood T cell repertoires in COVID-19. Clones were read by immunoSEQ multiplex PCR, and TCRdb kept only the in-frame ones, dropping some. The sample consists of 20,000 to 25,000 clones, about 90% of them appearing once. The specimen was peripheral blood. The receptors shown here come from a man between 70 and 80 years old with active COVID-19.

The DNA of the CDR3 is TGTGCCAGCAGAAGACAGGGGTCACCCCTCCACTTT. Its protein product is CASRRQGSPLHF. The rearrangement joins TRBV28 to TRBJ1-6; 8 bases match TRBD1. Germline V CDR1 and CDR2: MDHEN, SYDVKM. V shed 6 bases, J shed 10 bases, and the junction held 2 bases outside the gene matches. The CDR3 spans 12 residues.

The chain has TRBV5-1 and TRBJ1-2; 7 bases match TRBD1. The V and J ends lost 4 bases and 8 bases, in that order; junction bases with no gene match: 8. The CDR3 is 13 residues long. CDR1 and CDR2 (germline): SGHRS, YFSETQ. The CDR3 DNA reads as TGCGCCAGCAGCCCAGACAGGGTGGGAGGCTACACCTTC. Translated, it gives CASSPDRVGGYTF.

CDR3 sequence (DNA): TGTGCCAGCAGTTTCGCGAGGGGGACTGAAGCTTTCTTT. As protein: CASSFARGTEAFF. This chain uses TRBV28 with TRBJ1-1; tentatively, D is TRBD1 (6 bases). The V gene lost 3 bases and the J gene lost 5 bases, with 10 bases spanning the gap. The germline gives CDR1 MDHEN, CDR2 SYDVKM. The CDR3 length is 13 residues.

The J gene is TRBJ1-2, the V gene TRBV20-1, with D possibly being TRBD1 (5 bases). CDR3 size: 11 residues. With 2 bases removed from V and 7 bases from J, the gap between germline ends came to 8 bases. In germline, CDR1 is DFQATT, CDR2 SNEGSKA (reference sequence). Here the CDR3 DNA reads TGCAGTGCTAGAAGGACACTTGGCTACACCTTC. Translation gives CSARRTLGYTF.

This chain joins TRBV19 and TRBJ2-7; TRBD2 matches at 11 bases. The CDR3 length is 15 residues. V lost 3 bases and J lost 4; bases outside the gene matches: 5. Germline V gene data show CDR1 as LNHDA and CDR2 as SQIVND (reference sequence). The CDR3 bases are TGTGCCAGTAGTATGGGAACTAGCGGGAGTTACGAGCAGTACTTC. It yields the protein CASSMGTSGSYEQYF.

CDR3 nucleotides: TGTGCCAGCAGCTTAGGAGCCTACCGCACAGATACGCAGTATTTT. It yields the protein CASSLGAYRTDTQYF. The chain uses TRBV7-9 and TRBJ2-3; D unclear. Trimming cost V 1 base and J 1 base, with 9 bases left between them. This CDR3 comprises 15 residues. CDR1 SEHNR and CDR2 FQNEAQ come from the germline V gene (reference sequence).

J is TRBJ1-2 and V is TRBV5-6; D perhaps matches TRBD1 (5 bases). Looked up from germline, CDR1 is SGHDT and CDR2 is YYEEEE. The ends were cut back, 3 bases at V and 5 bases at J, with 11 bases in the middle. This CDR3 spans 13 amino acids. DNA for the CDR3: TGTGCCAGCAGCTCCGGGGGGTCATATGGCTACACCTTC. Residues: CASSSGGSYGYTF.

This clone was seen once. This chain uses TRBV9 with TRBJ2-1; 7 positions match TRBD2. Germline-derived CDR1 and CDR2 are SGDLS and YYNGEE. V gave up 3 bases and J gave up 9 bases; unmatched junction bases: 15. The CDR3 runs to 16 residues. CDR3 DNA sequence: TGTGCCAGCAGCGCCGGGACTAAGGGCGTAGAGGGTGAGCAGTTCTTC. Its protein product is CASSAGTKGVEGEQFF.

The chain carries TRBV5-1 and TRBJ2-7; TRBD1 is a possible D gene (5 bases). This CDR3 region has 15 residues. V lost 4 bases and J 7 bases, leaving 21 bases between the germline ends. The germline CDR1 and CDR2 sequences are SGHRS and YFSETQ. The CDR3 nucleotides are TGCGCCAGCAGCCTCACAGGAGCCCCAGATGAGGAGCAGTACTTC. It encodes CASSLTGAPDEEQYF.

The chain is built from TRBV30 and TRBJ2-1; 7 bases are a match to TRBD1. The germline gives CDR1 GTSNPN, CDR2 SVGIG (reference sequence). V lost 3 bases and J lost 9; bases outside the gene matches: 5. The CDR3 consists of 12 residues. DNA for the CDR3: TGTGCCTGGAGCGCGACAGGGTTTGAGCAGTTCTTC. This codes for CAWSATGFEQFF. The variable domain in full, completed from reference TRBV30 and TRBJ2-1, reads SQTIHQWPATLVQPVGSPLSLECTVEGTSNPNLYWYRQAAGRGLQLLFYSVGIGQISSEVPQNLSASRPQDRQFILSSKKLLLSDSGFYLCAWSATGFEQFFGPGTRLTVL.

The chain couples TRBV7-9 to TRBJ1-4; D unclear. V lost 8 bases to trimming and J lost 4 bases, with 11 bases between them. The germline V gene has CDR1 SEHNR and CDR2 FQNEAQ (reference sequence). The CDR3 spans 13 residues. Here the CDR3 reads CASAGRGNEKLFF. DNA of the CDR3: TGTGCCAGCGCGGGCCGCGGTAATGAAAAACTGTTTTTT.

J is TRBJ1-1 and V is TRBV10-3; D not certain. Germline V lookup: CDR1 ENHRY, CDR2 SYGVKD. Trimming removed 3 bases from V and 0 bases from J, with 5 bases in between. The length of the CDR3 is 13 residues. This CDR3 is CAISETVNTEAFF. CDR3 DNA: TGTGCCATCAGTGAAACGGTGAACACTGAAGCTTTCTTT.

This sequence joins TRBV5-1 and TRBJ2-3, with TRBD1 identical over 8 bases. Trimming removed 0 bases from V and 4 bases from J; junction bases left unmatched: 4. Germline assignment: CDR1 SGHRS and CDR2 YFSETQ. This CDR3 spans 15 amino acids. The CDR3 spells CASSLDRGRSDTQYF. Here the CDR3 DNA reads TGCGCCAGCAGCTTGGACAGGGGGAGGTCAGATACGCAGTATTTT.

The V gene is TRBV5-1, the J gene TRBJ1-5, with D perhaps TRBD1 (6 bases). V was shortened by 1 base and J by 11 bases, with 19 bases between the two germline ends. Germline V gives CDR1 SGHRS, CDR2 YFSETQ. The CDR3 length is 15 residues. The CDR3: CASSLSGTRGETQHF. CDR3 DNA sequence: TGCGCCAGCAGCTTGAGCGGGACAAGAGGAGAGACCCAGCATTTT.

The chain links TRBV28 to TRBJ2-7, with 8 bases aligning to TRBD1. V shed 4 bases and J 5 bases; nucleotides not matched to a gene: 16. This CDR3 is built from 17 residues. Germline CDR1 MDHEN, CDR2 SYDVKM. The CDR3 DNA follows: TGTGCCAGCAGTTCCTCCGTAATTGACAGGGGTGGCCACGAGCAGTACTTC. It yields the protein CASSSSVIDRGGHEQYF.

The count of this clone is one. The chain is built from TRBV28 and TRBJ2-7, with a weak D call TRBD1 (6 bases). There are 12 residues in the CDR3. Trimming removed 5 bases at V and 1 base at J, with 6 bases between. Germline CDR1 is MDHEN and CDR2 is SYDVKM. CDR3 bases: TGTGCCAGCAGTGGACAGTCCTACGAGCAGTACTTC. This gives the protein CASSGQSYEQYF.

This clone has just one count. The rearrangement uses TRBV5-1 and TRBJ1-2, with D perhaps matching TRBD1 (5 bases). V shed 4 bases and J shed 7 bases, with 11 bases lying between them. There are 12 residues in the CDR3. Germline CDR1 reads SGHRS; CDR2 reads YFSETQ. CDR3 DNA: TGCGCCAGCAGCCCCGACAGTCCTGGCTACACCTTC. Amino acid sequence: CASSPDSPGYTF. The whole variable domain, remainder taken from reference TRBV5-1 and TRBJ1-2, is KAGVTQTPRYLIKTRGQQVTLSCSPISGHRSVSWYQQTPGQGLQFLFEYFSETQRNKGNFPGRFSGRQFSNSRSEMNVSTLELGDSALYLCASSPDSPGYTFGSGTRLTVV.

The V and J genes are TRBV24-1 and TRBJ2-5; 8 bases align to TRBD1. Looked up from germline, CDR1 is KGHDR and CDR2 is SFDVKD. The length of the CDR3 is 15 residues. The trim removed 6 bases at V and 5 bases at J, leaving 10 bases unmatched. The CDR3 DNA reads as TGTGCCACCAGTCGGGGCAGGGGGCAAGGCGAGACCCAGTACTTC. Its translation is CATSRGRGQGETQYF.

The chain joins TRBV30 to TRBJ2-1; 7 bases are a match to TRBD1. This CDR3 has 15 residues. Germline values: CDR1 GTSNPN, CDR2 SVGIG (reference sequence). The V and J ends lost 2 bases and 3 bases, in that order; junction bases with no gene match: 7. CDR3 in DNA: TGTGCCTGGAGTTCTCCGGGACAGCTCTACAATGAGCAGTTCTTC. Translation gives CAWSSPGQLYNEQFF. Looking up the rest from reference TRBV30 and TRBJ2-1 gives the full variable domain: SQTIHQWPATLVQPVGSPLSLECTVEGTSNPNLYWYRQAAGRGLQLLFYSVGIGQISSEVPQNLSASRPQDRQFILSSKKLLLSDSGFYLCAWSSPGQLYNEQFFGPGTRLTVL.

This chain links TRBV4-1 with TRBJ1-4, with 7 bases matching TRBD1. The germline V gene has CDR1 MGHRA and CDR2 YSYEKL. J lost 7 bases, V lost 4 bases, and 12 bases had no gene match. The CDR3 is 16 residues long. The CDR3 DNA follows: TGCGCCAGCAGCCCAGTTTTGATAGGGGGCGGTGAAAAACTGTTTTTT. Protein sequence: CASSPVLIGGGEKLFF.

This clone showed up just once. V gene TRBV5-1 combines with J gene TRBJ1-3; the D gene is possibly TRBD1 (6 bases). The CDR3 is made up of 15 amino acids. From germline, CDR1 is SGHRS and CDR2 YFSETQ. V lost 4 bases to trimming and J lost 0 bases, with 11 bases between them. The CDR3 DNA sequence: TGCGCCAGCAGCGCCGGGACATTCTCTGGAAACACCATATATTTT. Translating gives CASSAGTFSGNTIYF.

The chain combines TRBV6-5 with TRBJ1-6; possible D gene TRBD1, 5 bases. Per the germline V gene, CDR1 is MNHEY and CDR2 is SVGAGI. Between the trimmed V and J ends, which lost 2 bases and 9 bases, there was a span of 14 bases. This CDR3 is 15 amino acids long. The CDR3 DNA reads as TGTGCCAGCAGTTACACGGGGGAACGGGGTTCACCCCTCCACTTT. Protein sequence: CASSYTGERGSPLHF.

J is TRBJ1-6 and V is TRBV30; 7 nucleotides line up with TRBD1. The CDR3 is 16 amino acids. Germline assignment: CDR1 GTSNPN and CDR2 SVGIG (reference sequence). The J segment lost 7 bases and the V segment lost 4 bases, leaving 13 bases of the junction unmatched. The CDR3 region is CAWTIPGGGGNSPLHF. CDR3 nucleotide sequence: TGTGCCTGGACCATCCCCGGAGGAGGGGGCAATTCACCCCTCCACTTT. Full variable domain (rest looked up from reference TRBV30 and TRBJ1-6): SQTIHQWPATLVQPVGSPLSLECTVEGTSNPNLYWYRQAAGRGLQLLFYSVGIGQISSEVPQNLSASRPQDRQFILSSKKLLLSDSGFYLCAWTIPGGGGNSPLHFGNGTRLTVT.